These 10 T cell receptor beta chains were all obtained from the same sample, sequenced in a study of blood T cell repertoires in COVID-19. Produced via immunoSEQ multiplex PCR; TCRdb's table is partial and in-frame only. Of 110,000 or so clones listed, approximately 81% are singletons. Input material: peripheral blood. All receptors derive from a human donor in a cohort sampled during active COVID-19.

The rearrangement uses TRBV7-8 and TRBJ1-1; 8 bases match TRBD1. J was trimmed by 0 bases and V by 5 bases; bases with no gene match: 8. Germline lookup yields CDR1 SGHVS and CDR2 FQNEAQ. This CDR3 has 16 amino acids. The DNA for the CDR3 is TGTGCCAGCAGCGAAAACAGGGGGAACATGAACACTGAAGCTTTCTTT. Amino acids: CASSENRGNMNTEAFF.

This chain uses TRBV7-9 with TRBJ1-5; no reliable D call. V lost 1 base, J lost 14 bases, and 12 bases lay in between. The germline CDR1 and CDR2 sequences are SEHNR and FQNEAQ (reference sequence). There are 12 residues in the CDR3. The CDR3 coding sequence is TGTGCCAGCAGCTTAGGGCCCCAATCGAAGCATTTT. Protein sequence: CASSLGPQSKHF.

The rearrangement joins TRBV19 to TRBJ1-2; D remains unclear. The CDR3 runs 13 residues. Germline V gene data show CDR1 as LNHDA and CDR2 as SQIVND (reference sequence). V was cut by 6 bases and J by 10 bases, with 18 bases left in between. CDR3 sequence (DNA): TGTGCCAGTAGAGGATTGGAGACGCGAGCCTACACCTTC. It yields the protein CASRGLETRAYTF.

V and J are TRBV18 and TRBJ1-1, with TRBD1 matching over 7 bases. The germline V gene has CDR1 KGHSH and CDR2 LQKENI. The CDR3 totals 16 residues. After removal of 2 bases from V and 0 bases from J, the junction contained 6 bases not matched to a gene. CDR3 amino acids: CASSPTNRGMNTEAFF. The CDR3 DNA follows: TGTGCCAGCTCACCAACCAACAGGGGAATGAACACTGAAGCTTTCTTT. Filled out from reference TRBV18 and TRBJ1-1, the complete variable domain reads NAGVMQNPRHLVRRRGQEARLRCSPMKGHSHVYWYRQLPEEGLKFMVYLQKENIIDESGMPKERFSAEFPKEGPSILRIQQVVRGDSAAYFCASSPTNRGMNTEAFFGQGTRLTVV.

The chain has TRBV19 and TRBJ1-6; D is unresolved. Trimming took off 3 bases at V and 4 bases at J, with 7 bases between the two ends. This CDR3 has 14 residues. Germline CDR1 LNHDA, CDR2 SQIVND (reference sequence). In DNA form, the CDR3 reads TGTGCCAGTAGTATTCAGGCGTATAATTCACCCCTCCACTTT. Amino acids: CASSIQAYNSPLHF. Filled out from reference TRBV19 and TRBJ1-6, the complete variable domain reads DGGITQSPKYLFRKEGQNVTLSCEQNLNHDAMYWYRQDPGQGLRLIYYSQIVNDFQKGDIAEGYSVSREKKESFPLTVTSAQKNPTAFYLCASSIQAYNSPLHFGNGTRLTVT.

This chain links TRBV6-5 with TRBJ2-2; 7 nucleotides line up with TRBD1. The ends lost 8 bases at V and 7 bases at J; junction bases unmatched: 7. CDR1 MNHEY and CDR2 SVGAGI come from the germline V gene. CDR3 length: 13 amino acids. DNA for the CDR3: TGTGCCAGCTCCGGGACAGATGGCGGGGAGCTGTTTTTT. Translation: CASSGTDGGELFF.

The chain is built from TRBV10-1 and TRBJ2-1; 9 nucleotides line up with TRBD1. Trimming removed 8 bases from V and 11 bases from J; junction bases left unmatched: 4. CDR3 length equals 11 residues. The germline V gene has CDR1 WNHNN and CDR2 SYGVQD (reference sequence). CDR3 sequence: CASGGQGKQFF. The CDR3 DNA is TGCGCCAGCGGGGGACAGGGTAAGCAGTTCTTC.

The chain recombines TRBV2 with TRBJ2-1, with 13 positions matching TRBD2. The length of the CDR3 is 14 residues. V trimming: 8 bases; J trimming: 2 bases; junction bases outside the gene matches: 0. CDR1 is SNHLY, CDR2 FYNNEI, per germline. CDR3 amino acids: CASGTSGAYNEQFF. Here the CDR3 DNA reads TGTGCCAGCGGGACTAGCGGGGCCTACAATGAGCAGTTCTTC.

The V call is TRBV5-5, the J call TRBJ1-5; tentative D call: TRBD1 (5 bases). Trimming shortened V by 0 bases and J by 2 bases, and 15 bases separated the two germline ends. CDR1 SGHKS and CDR2 YYEKEE come from the germline V gene (reference sequence). CDR3 size: 17 residues. CDR3 coding DNA: TGTGCCAGCAGCTTGGCAGGGCTGGCCTTAGGCAATCAGCCCCAGCATTTT. Its translation is CASSLAGLALGNQPQHF.

The V gene is TRBV29-1, the J gene TRBJ2-7; D is unresolved. This CDR3 is 13 amino acids long. Between the trimmed V and J ends, which lost 6 bases and 1 base, there was a span of 13 bases. Germline CDR1 reads SQVTM; CDR2 reads ANQGSEA. CDR3 DNA: TGCAGCGTGGCCCTTGGCCTTTCCTACGAGCAGTACTTC. Translating it yields CSVALGLSYEQYF.